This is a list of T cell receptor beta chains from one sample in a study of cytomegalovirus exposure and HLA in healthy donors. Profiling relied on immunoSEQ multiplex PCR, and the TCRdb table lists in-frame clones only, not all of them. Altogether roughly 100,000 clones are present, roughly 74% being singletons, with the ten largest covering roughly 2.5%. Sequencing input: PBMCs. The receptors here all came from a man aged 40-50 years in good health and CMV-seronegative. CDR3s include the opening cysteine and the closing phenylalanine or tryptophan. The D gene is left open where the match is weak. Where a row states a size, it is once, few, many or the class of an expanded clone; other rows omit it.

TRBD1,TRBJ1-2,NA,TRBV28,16,CASSSPGQGLLGGYTF,TGTGCCAGCAGCTCCCCGGGACAGGGGTTATTGGGTGGCTACACCTTC
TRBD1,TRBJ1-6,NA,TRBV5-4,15,CASSPTGDGNSPLHF,TGTGCCAGCAGCCCGACAGGGGATGGTAATTCACCCCTCCACTTT
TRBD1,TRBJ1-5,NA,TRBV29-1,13,CSVGTGGNQPQHF,TGCAGCGTAGGGACAGGGGGCAATCAGCCCCAGCATTTT
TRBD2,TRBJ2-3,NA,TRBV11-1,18,CASSLPERTSATTDTQYF,TGTGCCAGCAGCTTACCAGAAAGGACTAGCGCAACCACAGATACGCAGTATTTT
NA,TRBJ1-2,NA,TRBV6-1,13,CASSEPGRDGYTF,TGTGCCAGCAGTGAACCAGGGAGGGATGGCTACACCTTC
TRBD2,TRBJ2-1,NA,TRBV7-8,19,CASSLGRLLQLARDNEQFF,TGTGCCAGCAGCTTAGGCCGGCTGCTTCAACTAGCGAGAGACAATGAGCAGTTCTTC
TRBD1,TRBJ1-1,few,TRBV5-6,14,CASSSITGESEAFF,TGTGCCAGCAGCTCGATTACAGGGGAGAGTGAAGCTTTCTTT
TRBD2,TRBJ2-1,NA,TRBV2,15,CASRAGLAGGHEQFF,TGTGCCAGCAGAGCCGGACTAGCGGGGGGGCATGAGCAGTTCTTC
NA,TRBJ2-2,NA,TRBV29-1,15,CSVEETGANTGELFF,TGCAGCGTTGAAGAGACAGGAGCCAACACCGGGGAGCTGTTTTTT
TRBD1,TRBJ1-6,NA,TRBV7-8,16,CASSLWDRTLWSPLHF,TGTGCCAGCAGCTTATGGGACAGAACACTCTGGTCACCCCTCCACTTT
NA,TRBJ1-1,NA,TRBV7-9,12,CASSRTGPAAFF,TGTGCCAGCAGCCGAACAGGGCCCGCGGCTTTCTTT
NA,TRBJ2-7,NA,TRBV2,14,CASSEGALLGEQYF,TGTGCCAGCAGTGAGGGGGCCCTCCTAGGCGAGCAGTACTTC
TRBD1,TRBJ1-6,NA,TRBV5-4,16,CASSLAPGTGGSPLHF,TGTGCCAGCAGCTTGGCCCCCGGGACAGGGGGAAGTCCCCTCCACTTT
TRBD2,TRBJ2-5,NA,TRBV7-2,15,CASSSLAGGPETQYF,TGTGCCAGCAGCTCCCTAGCGGGGGGGCCCGAGACCCAGTACTTC
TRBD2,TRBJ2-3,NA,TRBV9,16,CASSVRGGASSDTQYF,TGTGCCAGCAGCGTCCGCGGGGGGGCTAGCTCAGATACGCAGTATTTT
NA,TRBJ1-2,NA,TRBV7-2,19,CASSLDFFQGRGSNYGYTF,TGTGCCAGCAGCTTAGATTTTTTCCAGGGGCGAGGATCTAACTATGGCTACACCTTC
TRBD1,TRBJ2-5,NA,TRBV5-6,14,CASSATGYRETQYF,TGTGCCAGCAGCGCGACAGGGTACAGAGAGACCCAGTACTTC
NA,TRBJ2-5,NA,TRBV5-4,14,CASSLGDFSRTQYF,TGTGCCAGCAGCTTGGGGGACTTTTCTCGGACCCAGTACTTC
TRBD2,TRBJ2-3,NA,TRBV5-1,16,CASSLIQRGGQDTQYF,TGCGCCAGCAGCTTGATCCAGCGGGGGGGCCAGGATACGCAGTATTTT
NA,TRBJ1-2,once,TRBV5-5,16,CASSLAGRGTGVGYTF,TGTGCCAGCAGCTTGGCCGGGAGGGGAACGGGAGTTGGCTACACCTTC
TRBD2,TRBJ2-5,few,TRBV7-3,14,CASSLTSGGETQYF,TGTGCCAGCAGCCTGACTAGCGGGGGGGAGACCCAGTACTTC
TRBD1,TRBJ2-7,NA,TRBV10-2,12,CASSLTGGEQYF,TGCGCCAGCTCCTTGACAGGGGGGGAGCAGTACTTC
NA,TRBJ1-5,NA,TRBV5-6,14,CASSLSAGRGPQHF,TGTGCCAGCAGCTTGAGTGCCGGCCGGGGGCCCCAGCATTTT
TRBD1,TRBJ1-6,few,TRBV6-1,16,CASSGDTGTGNSPLHF,TGTGCCAGCAGTGGGGATACCGGGACAGGCAATTCACCCCTCCACTTT
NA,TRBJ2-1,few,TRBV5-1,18,CASSSYGMGQGLYNEQFF,TGCGCCAGCAGCTCCTACGGCATGGGGCAGGGCCTCTACAATGAGCAGTTCTTC
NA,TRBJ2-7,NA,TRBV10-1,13,CASSETGSHEQYF,TGCGCCAGCAGTGAAACAGGGTCCCACGAGCAGTACTTC
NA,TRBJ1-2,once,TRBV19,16,CASSIRHGQGPRGYTF,TGTGCCAGTAGTATTCGTCATGGGCAGGGGCCCCGTGGCTACACCTTC
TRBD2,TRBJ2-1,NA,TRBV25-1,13,CASAGLAGEKQFF,TGTGCCAGCGCCGGTCTAGCGGGGGAGAAGCAGTTCTTC
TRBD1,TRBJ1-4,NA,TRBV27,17,CASSYIGQGGIPEKLFF,TGTGCCAGCAGTTATATTGGACAGGGTGGAATCCCGGAAAAACTGTTTTTT
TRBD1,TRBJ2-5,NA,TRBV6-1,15,CASSDEDRSQETQYF,TGTGCCAGCAGTGATGAGGACAGGAGTCAAGAGACCCAGTACTTC
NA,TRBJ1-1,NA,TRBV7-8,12,CASSFRWTEAFF,TGTGCCAGCAGCTTTCGGTGGACTGAAGCTTTCTTT
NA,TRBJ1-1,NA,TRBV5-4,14,CASSSNTGNTEAFF,TGTGCCAGCAGCTCTAATACAGGGAACACTGAAGCTTTCTTT
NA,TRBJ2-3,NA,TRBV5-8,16,CASSRQRSRVTDTQYF,TGTGCCAGCTCCCGGCAAAGGAGCCGAGTCACAGATACGCAGTATTTT
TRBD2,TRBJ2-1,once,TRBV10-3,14,CAISVSGGADEQFF,TGTGCCATCAGTGTTAGCGGGGGGGCCGATGAGCAGTTCTTC
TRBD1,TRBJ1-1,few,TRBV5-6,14,CASSLRQGRTEAFF,TGTGCCAGCAGCTTACGACAGGGACGAACTGAAGCTTTCTTT
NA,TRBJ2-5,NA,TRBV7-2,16,CASSLGPGVGQETQYF,TGTGCCAGCAGCCTGGGGCCCGGCGTGGGCCAAGAGACCCAGTACTTC
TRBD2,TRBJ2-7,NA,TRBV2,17,CASRRGLTSGGAYEQYF,TGTGCCAGCAGACGCGGACTCACTAGCGGGGGGGCCTACGAGCAGTACTTC
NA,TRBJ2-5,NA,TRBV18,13,CASSPSGQETQYF,TGTGCCAGCTCACCATCGGGACAAGAGACCCAGTACTTC
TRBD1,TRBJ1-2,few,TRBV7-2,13,CASSLGQRDGYTF,TGTGCCAGCAGCTTGGGACAGCGTGACGGCTACACCTTC
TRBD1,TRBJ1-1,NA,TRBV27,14,CASSLLGQGRQAFF,TGTGCCAGCAGTTTGTTGGGACAGGGCCGTCAGGCTTTCTTT
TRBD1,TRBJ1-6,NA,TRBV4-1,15,CASSQRTGTDSPLHF,TGCGCCAGCAGCCAACGGACAGGCACAGACTCACCCCTCCACTTT
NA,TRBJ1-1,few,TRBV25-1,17,CASSEYYMPRPNTEAFF,TGTGCCAGCAGTGAATATTACATGCCACGTCCGAACACTGAAGCTTTCTTT
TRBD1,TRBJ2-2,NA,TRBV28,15,CASSLSRGLLGELFF,TGTGCCAGCAGTTTATCCAGGGGGCTTTTGGGGGAGCTGTTTTTT
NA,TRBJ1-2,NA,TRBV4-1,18,CASSQEVRVLRSVYGYTF,TGCGCCAGCAGCCAAGAGGTGAGGGTTCTGAGGAGCGTGTATGGCTACACCTTC
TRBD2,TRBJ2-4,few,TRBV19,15,CASSMGGEAKNIQYF,TGTGCCAGTAGTATGGGAGGGGAAGCCAAAAACATTCAGTACTTC
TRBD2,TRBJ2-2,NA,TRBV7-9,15,CASSFLAGNTGELFF,TGTGCCAGCAGCTTCCTAGCGGGGAACACCGGGGAGCTGTTTTTT
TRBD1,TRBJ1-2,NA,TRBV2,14,CAGSKDRANYGYTF,TGTGCCGGCAGCAAGGACAGGGCAAACTATGGCTACACCTTC
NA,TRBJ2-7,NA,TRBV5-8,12,CASSRRGYEQYF,TGTGCCAGCAGTAGAAGGGGGTACGAGCAGTACTTC
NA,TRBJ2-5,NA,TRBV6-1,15,CASSEGGDSQETQYF,TGTGCCAGCAGTGAAGGCGGAGACTCCCAAGAGACCCAGTACTTC
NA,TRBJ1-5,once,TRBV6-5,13,CASSRYSNQPQHF,TGTGCCAGCAGCCGGTATAGCAATCAGCCCCAGCATTTT
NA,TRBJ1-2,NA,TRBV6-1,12,CASLQANYGYTF,TGTGCCAGCCTCCAGGCTAACTATGGCTACACCTTC
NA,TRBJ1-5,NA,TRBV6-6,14,CASSYREAGEPQHF,TGTGCCAGCAGTTACCGTGAGGCCGGGGAGCCCCAGCATTTT
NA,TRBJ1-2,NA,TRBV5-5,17,CASSYNGGGRENYGYTF,TGTGCCAGCAGTTACAACGGCGGGGGCCGGGAGAACTATGGCTACACCTTC
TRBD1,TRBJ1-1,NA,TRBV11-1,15,CASSFGQGGFTEAFF,TGTGCCAGCAGCTTTGGACAGGGAGGGTTCACTGAAGCTTTCTTT
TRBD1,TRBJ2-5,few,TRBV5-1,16,CASTLEGQGAGETQYF,TGCGCCAGCACCCTGGAGGGACAGGGGGCAGGAGAGACCCAGTACTTC
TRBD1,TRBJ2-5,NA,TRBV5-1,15,CASSKDRGIYETQYF,TGCGCCAGCAGCAAAGACAGGGGGATATATGAGACCCAGTACTTC
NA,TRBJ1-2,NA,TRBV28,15,CASRPKGDLRYGYTF,TGTGCCAGCAGACCTAAGGGGGACCTACGGTATGGCTACACCTTC